This TCR beta chain comes out of a study of OX40 agonist ivuxolimab in advanced cancers. Overall study results and limits: At 0.1 to 3.0 mg/kg, CD4+ and CD8+ blood T cells expanded clonally by week 6. The 0.1-3.0 mg/kg partial responders had among the lowest clonal expansion.

Losses at the gene ends were 5 bases for V and 4 bases for J; bases not matched to a gene: 4. CDR3 size: 14 residues. Germline assignment: CDR1 LNHDA and CDR2 SQIVND (reference sequence). As for this clone: Its cognate antigen is unknown.

Generated by immunoSEQ multiplex PCR, the TCRdb table keeps only in-frame clones and is missing some. The data contain approximately 44,000 clones, about four fifths of them seen just once; the ten biggest clones take up 8.5% to 12%. The genes are TRBV19 and TRBJ1-2; 10 bases line up with TRBD1. The TCR was taken from an adult with an advanced solid tumor such as melanoma, head and neck, liver or kidney cancer. This sample comprised CD4+ or CD8+ T cells sorted from blood, obtained in a trial of the OX40 agonist ivuxolimab. The CDR3 DNA reads as TGTGCCAGTAGTCCAGGGACAGGGGTCTATGGCTACACCTTC. Residues: CASSPGTGVYGYTF.